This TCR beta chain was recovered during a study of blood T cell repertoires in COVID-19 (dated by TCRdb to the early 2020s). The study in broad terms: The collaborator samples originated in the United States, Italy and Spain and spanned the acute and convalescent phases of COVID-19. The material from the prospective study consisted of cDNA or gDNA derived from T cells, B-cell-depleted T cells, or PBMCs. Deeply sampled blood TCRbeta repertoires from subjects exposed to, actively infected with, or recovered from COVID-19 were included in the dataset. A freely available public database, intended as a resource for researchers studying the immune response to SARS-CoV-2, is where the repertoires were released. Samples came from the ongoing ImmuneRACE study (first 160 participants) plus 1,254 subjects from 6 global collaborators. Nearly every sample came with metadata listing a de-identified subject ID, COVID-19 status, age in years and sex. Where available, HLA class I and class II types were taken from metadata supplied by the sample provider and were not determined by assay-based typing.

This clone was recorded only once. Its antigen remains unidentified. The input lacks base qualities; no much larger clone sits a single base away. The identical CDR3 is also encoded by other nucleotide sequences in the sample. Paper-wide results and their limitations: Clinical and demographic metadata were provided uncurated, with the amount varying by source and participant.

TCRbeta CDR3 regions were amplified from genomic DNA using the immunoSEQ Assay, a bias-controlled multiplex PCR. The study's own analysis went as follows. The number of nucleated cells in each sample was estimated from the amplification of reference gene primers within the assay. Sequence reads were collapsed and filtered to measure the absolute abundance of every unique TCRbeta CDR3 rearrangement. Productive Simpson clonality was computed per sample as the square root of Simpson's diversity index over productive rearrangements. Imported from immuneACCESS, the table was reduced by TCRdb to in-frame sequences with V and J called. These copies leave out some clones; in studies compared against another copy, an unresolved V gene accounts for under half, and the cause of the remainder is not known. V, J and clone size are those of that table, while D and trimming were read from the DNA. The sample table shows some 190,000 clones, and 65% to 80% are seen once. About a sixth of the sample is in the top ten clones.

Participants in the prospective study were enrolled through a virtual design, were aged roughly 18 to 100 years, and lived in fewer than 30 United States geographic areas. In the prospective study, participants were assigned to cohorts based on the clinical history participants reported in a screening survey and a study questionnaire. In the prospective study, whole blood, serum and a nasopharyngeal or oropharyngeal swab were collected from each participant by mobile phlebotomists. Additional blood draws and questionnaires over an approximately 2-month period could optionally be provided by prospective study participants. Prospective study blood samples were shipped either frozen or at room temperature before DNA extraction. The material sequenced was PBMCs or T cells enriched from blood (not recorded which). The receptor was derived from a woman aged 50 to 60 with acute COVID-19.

The CDR3 region reads CASSQGGGGGYTF. The sequenced DNA: TGTGCCAGCAGCCAGGGCGGGGGCGGTGGCTACACCTTC. In this chain, TRBV3-1 (or the pseudogene TRBV3-2) is recombined with TRBJ1-2, with TRBD1 tentatively as D gene (6 bases match). A distance of 12 bases separates the germline ends of V and J, which lose 3 bases and 7 bases respectively. The CDR3 runs 13 amino acids, cysteine and phenylalanine included. Just the 39-base CDR3 DNA is kept, in frame starting at base 1. From a lookup of the germline V gene (reference sequence), CDR1 and CDR2 are LGHDT and YNNKEL.